What follows are 25 T cell receptor beta chains derived from one specimen sequenced in a study of Ad26.COV2.S vaccination and SARS-CoV-2 variants. Assay: immunoSEQ multiplex PCR; the TCRdb copy retains only in-frame clones and omits some. This table holds 450,000 to 550,000 clones, nearly 90% found once. Indicated treatment: approximately 18 received Ad26.COV2.S at low or high dose, single or two shots; 5 received placebo; per-sample allocation not given. Specimen acquisition occurred on day 63 following the initial vaccine or placebo injection. The sequenced sample was peripheral blood, obtained in a trial of Ad26.COV2.S vaccine versus placebo. These receptors all come from a person aged 18 to 65 who received the Ad26.COV2.S COVID-19 vaccine or a placebo.

The V and J genes are TRBV10-3 and TRBJ2-7, with D unresolved. The CDR3 contains 12 residues. Looked up from germline, CDR1 is ENHRY and CDR2 is SYGVKD. V was trimmed by 6 bases and J by 1 base, leaving 7 bases between them. In DNA form, the CDR3 reads TGTGCCATCAGGACTCTATCCTACGAGCAGTACTTC. Translated: CAIRTLSYEQYF.

The CDR3 is CASSAGTAGELFF. The CDR3 DNA reads TGTGCCAGCAGCGCTGGGACAGCTGGGGAGCTGTTTTTT. The V call is TRBV7-2, the J call TRBJ2-2; 7 nucleotides agree with TRBD1. The CDR3 has 13 residues. Germline values: CDR1 SGHTA, CDR2 FQGNSA. V lost 5 bases to trimming and J lost 8 bases; unmatched junction nucleotides: 5.

This clone was detected once. The chain recombines TRBV18 with TRBJ2-3; TRBD2 might be the D (7 bases). This CDR3 comprises 16 residues. Trimming removed 3 bases from V and 2 bases from J, with 15 bases in between. Per the germline V gene, CDR1 is KGHSH and CDR2 is LQKENI. The CDR3 region is CASSPPGRGPTDTQYF. The CDR3 nucleotides are TGTGCCAGCTCACCTCCGGGGCGGGGGCCCACAGATACGCAGTATTTT.

This sequence joins TRBV7-2 and TRBJ1-2, with no clear D. The CDR3 extends over 15 amino acids. The V end lost 5 bases, the J end lost 2 bases, and 15 bases lay between the germline ends. Germline assignment: CDR1 SGHTA and CDR2 FQGNSA. The CDR3, as DNA: TGTGCCAGCAGCCCGAATGGGGTCTACAACTATGGCTACACCTTC. Amino acid sequence: CASSPNGVYNYGYTF.

In DNA form, the CDR3 reads TGTGCCACCAGTGAAGGACACCACACTGAAGCTTTCTTT. This sequence encodes CATSEGHHTEAFF. J is TRBJ1-1 and V is TRBV24-1; D possibly corresponds to TRBD1 (5 bases). The CDR3 loop spans 13 amino acids. Trimming took 4 bases from V and 3 from J, leaving 8 bases between them. Looked up from germline, CDR1 is KGHDR and CDR2 is SFDVKD.

This clone was counted only a few times. This chain joins TRBV9 and TRBJ2-7; possibly TRBD2 for D (5 bases). This CDR3 is built from 12 residues. CDR1 is SGDLS, CDR2 YYNGEE, per germline. Trimming shortened V by 4 bases and J by 7 bases, and 12 bases separated the two germline ends. CDR3 protein: CASSSMDSEQYF. CDR3 in DNA: TGTGCCAGCAGCTCCATGGACTCAGAGCAGTACTTC.

The J gene is TRBJ1-6, the V gene TRBV15, with a weak D call TRBD1 (6 bases). V was clipped by 6 bases and J by 9 bases, with 18 bases between them. The CDR3 is made up of 15 amino acids. Germline-derived CDR1 and CDR2 are LNHNV and YYDKDF (reference sequence). CDR3 loop: CATSSMDSLGSPLHF. The CDR3 DNA follows: TGTGCCACCAGTTCAATGGACAGTTTGGGTTCACCCCTCCACTTT. The entire variable domain, with the rest obtained from reference TRBV15 and TRBJ1-6, is as follows: DAMVIQNPRYQVTQFGKPVTLSCSQTLNHNVMYWYQQKSSQAPKLLFHYYDKDFNNEADTPDNFQSRRPNTSFCFLDIRSPGLGDTAMYLCATSSMDSLGSPLHFGNGTRLTVT.

This clone was counted once. V is TRBV27 and J is TRBJ2-1; D could derive from TRBD1 or TRBD2 (5 bases each). This CDR3 region has 13 residues. Germline CDR1 MNHEY, CDR2 SMNVEV (reference sequence). V lost 0 bases to trimming and J lost 12 bases, with 12 bases between them. Written as DNA, the CDR3 is TGTGCCAGCAGTTTATCGGGCTCTGGGGGGCAGTTCTTC. It encodes CASSLSGSGGQFF.

The chain links TRBV14 to TRBJ2-1, with 10 bases that match TRBD2. CDR1 is SGHDN and CDR2 is FVKESK in the germline V gene. V dropped 4 bases and J dropped 4; count of bases not matched to a gene: 4. The CDR3 extends over 15 amino acids. Here the CDR3 DNA reads TGTGCCAGCAGCCCAAGGACTAGCGGATACAATGAGCAGTTCTTC. The encoded protein is CASSPRTSGYNEQFF.

The chain has TRBV12-5 and TRBJ1-2; D is unclear. The ends were cut back, 8 bases at V and 6 bases at J, with 16 bases in the middle. This CDR3 contains 13 residues. Germline V gene data show CDR1 as LGHNT and CDR2 as FRNRAP. DNA for the CDR3: TGTGCTAGTTCCAGCGGCGGTCTCGATGGCTACACCTTC. It yields the protein CASSSGGLDGYTF.

This clone was detected a few times. The V call is TRBV6-5, the J call TRBJ2-7, with 9 bases lining up with TRBD1. V was pared by 8 bases and J by 4 bases, with 6 bases of the junction left unmatched. Germline V gives CDR1 MNHEY, CDR2 SVGAGI. This CDR3 has 13 residues. CDR3 in amino acids: CASGTGPTYEQYF. For the CDR3, the DNA is TGTGCCAGCGGGACAGGGCCAACTTACGAGCAGTACTTC.

The chain couples TRBV10-1 to TRBJ1-2; possibly TRBD1 for D (6 bases). CDR1 and CDR2 (germline): WNHNN, SYGVQD (reference sequence). The V end lost 11 bases, the J end lost 6 bases, and 19 bases lay between the germline ends. This CDR3 has 13 amino acids. The CDR3 region is CARPWGQGHGYTF. The CDR3 DNA reads as TGCGCCCGCCCATGGGGGCAGGGGCATGGCTACACCTTC.

The genes are TRBV28 and TRBJ2-7; 7 nucleotides match TRBD1. After removal of 8 bases from V and 1 base from J, the junction contained 11 bases not matched to a gene. The CDR3 contains 15 residues. Germline V gene sequence: CDR1 MDHEN, CDR2 SYDVKM. Here the CDR3 reads CASLPVGTASYEQYF. CDR3 sequence (DNA): TGTGCCAGCCTCCCCGTAGGGACAGCATCCTACGAGCAGTACTTC.

The chain uses TRBV13 and TRBJ2-3; 14 bases map to TRBD2. V shed 5 bases, J shed 5 bases, and the junction held 15 bases outside the gene matches. The CDR3 loop spans 19 amino acids. Germline CDR1 reads PRHDT; CDR2 reads FYEKMQ (reference sequence). The CDR3 sequence: CASSTRTRGLAGVGDTQYF. The CDR3 bases are TGTGCCAGCAGCACCAGGACGAGGGGACTAGCGGGGGTTGGAGATACGCAGTATTTT.

This clone was seen at least ten times. The chain joins TRBV10-3 to TRBJ1-4; D call uncertain. Per germline, CDR1 ENHRY and CDR2 SYGVKD. V lost 6 bases and J 5 bases, leaving 10 bases between the germline ends. The CDR3 consists of 13 residues. The CDR3 loop reads CAISGRENEKLFF. CDR3 coding DNA: TGTGCCATCAGCGGCAGAGAAAATGAAAAACTGTTTTTT.

The chain carries TRBV5-1 and TRBJ2-1, with 11 nucleotides matching TRBD2. CDR3 length: 17 residues. The V segment lost 4 bases and the J segment 5 bases; nucleotides outside the gene matches: 11. Germline V gene lookup returns CDR1 SGHRS and CDR2 YFSETQ. The CDR3 DNA reads TGCGCCAGCAGCAAGGCCCTGCTAGCGGGAGGCGACAATGAGCAGTTCTTC. Amino acid sequence: CASSKALLAGGDNEQFF. Drawing the rest from reference TRBV5-1 and TRBJ2-1, the complete variable domain is KAGVTQTPRYLIKTRGQQVTLSCSPISGHRSVSWYQQTPGQGLQFLFEYFSETQRNKGNFPGRFSGRQFSNSRSEMNVSTLELGDSALYLCASSKALLAGGDNEQFFGPGTRLTVL.

The chain carries TRBV5-1 and TRBJ2-4; 7 nucleotides line up with TRBD2. V lost 4 bases and J lost 0; bases outside the gene matches: 13. The CDR3 is made up of 18 amino acids. Germline values: CDR1 SGHRS, CDR2 YFSETQ. The CDR3 DNA sequence: TGCGCCAGCAGCCCACGGGGGAGGGAAGGGCTAGCCAAAAACATTCAGTACTTC. Translating gives CASSPRGREGLAKNIQYF.

V is TRBV3-1 (or the pseudogene TRBV3-2) and J is TRBJ1-5; possible D gene TRBD1, 5 bases. The length of the CDR3 is 15 residues. V shed 2 bases and J shed 4 bases, with 12 bases lying between them. CDR1 is LGHDT and CDR2 is YNNKEL in the germline V gene (reference sequence). CDR3 DNA sequence: TGTGCCAGCAGCCAAACTTGGGGGGTAAATCAGCCCCAGCATTTT. Protein sequence: CASSQTWGVNQPQHF.

The V and J genes are TRBV6-5 and TRBJ1-4, with D possibly being TRBD1 (5 bases). This CDR3 region has 13 residues. Germline lookup yields CDR1 MNHEY and CDR2 SVGAGI. V lost 8 bases, J lost 10 bases, and 17 bases lay in between. The CDR3 region has the DNA TGTGCCAGCGGACTCCGGGGGGATGGAAAACTGTTTTTT. This gives the protein CASGLRGDGKLFF.

The chain joins TRBV12-3 or TRBV12-4 to TRBJ1-1; D call uncertain. The V and J ends lost 3 bases and 1 base respectively, with 6 bases between them. This CDR3 region has 13 residues. The CDR3 DNA reads as TGTGCCAGCAGTTTTAGTAGGAACACTGAAGCTTTCTTT. It translates to CASSFSRNTEAFF.

The rearrangement joins TRBV18 to TRBJ2-6; no clear D gene. This CDR3 comprises 15 residues. CDR1 is KGHSH, CDR2 LQKENI, per germline. V was shortened by 0 bases and J by 8 bases, with 11 bases between the two germline ends. The CDR3 region has the DNA TGTGCCAGCTCACCACCGGAATTGGCCTCCAACGTCCTGACTTTC. As protein: CASSPPELASNVLTF.

A word on this clone: Within the sample, other DNA sequences also encode this same CDR3. The rearrangement uses TRBV5-1 and TRBJ2-1; the D gene is possibly TRBD1 (6 bases). V lost 1 base and J 4 bases, leaving 6 bases between the germline ends. CDR3 length: 13 residues. Germline V gene sequence: CDR1 SGHRS, CDR2 YFSETQ. The CDR3 region is CASSLTGYNEQFF. CDR3 coding DNA: TGCGCCAGCAGCTTGACAGGGTACAATGAGCAGTTCTTC.

This chain uses TRBV4-1 with TRBJ1-4, with no clear D. Germline V gives CDR1 MGHRA, CDR2 YSYEKL. The CDR3 loop spans 14 amino acids. V was cut by 0 bases and J by 7 bases, with 9 bases left in between. CDR3 sequence (DNA): TGCGCCAGCAGCCAAGATCTTGGTAGTGAAAAACTGTTTTTT. Translation: CASSQDLGSEKLFF.

This chain links TRBV25-1 with TRBJ1-3; the match to TRBD1 covers 10 bases. CDR1 and CDR2 from the germline V gene are MGHDK and SYGVNS. The CDR3 is 15 residues long. After removal of 4 bases from V and 7 bases from J, the junction contained 7 bases not matched to a gene. CDR3 residues: CASSAVGQGKNTIYF. As DNA, the CDR3 is TGTGCCAGCAGTGCTGTGGGACAGGGGAAGAACACCATATATTTT.

This clone was seen a few times. This rearrangement joins TRBV6-6 to TRBJ1-5; TRBD1 is a possible D gene (6 bases). Germline CDR1 reads MNHNY; CDR2 reads SVGAGI (reference sequence). Deletions cut 6 bases from V and 3 bases from J, with 9 bases between. The CDR3 sequence is 13 residues long. CDR3 coding DNA: TGTGCCAGCAGCCGGGACAACAATCAGCCCCAGCATTTT. It translates to CASSRDNNQPQHF.